A single sample gave rise to the 8 T cell receptor beta chains below, sequenced in a study of blood T cell repertoires in COVID-19. Generated by immunoSEQ multiplex PCR, the TCRdb table keeps only in-frame clones and is missing some. The sample carries 410,000 or so clones, 89% recorded once. Source material: peripheral blood. These receptors came from a middle-aged woman with COVID-19, enrolled during active disease.

CDR3 in amino acids: CAAGYNSPLHF. The CDR3 region has the DNA TGTGCCGCGGGGTATAATTCACCCCTCCACTTT. This chain joins TRBV10-3 and TRBJ1-6; D unclear. Looked up from germline, CDR1 is ENHRY and CDR2 is SYGVKD. The V and J ends lost 11 bases and 4 bases respectively, with 6 bases between them. This CDR3 is 11 amino acids long.

The chain recombines TRBV12-3 or TRBV12-4 with TRBJ1-2; 7 bases match TRBD1. The CDR3 is 13 residues long. The J segment lost 2 bases and the V segment lost 6 bases, leaving 3 bases of the junction unmatched. The CDR3 DNA reads as TGTGCCAGCAGGCAACAGGGGAACTATGGCTACACCTTC. Protein product: CASRQQGNYGYTF.

This chain joins TRBV6-1 and TRBJ1-5, with D perhaps matching TRBD1 (5 bases). Trimming removed 1 base from V and 9 bases from J, with 16 bases in between. The CDR3 covers 15 residues. Per germline, CDR1 MNHNS and CDR2 SASEGT. The CDR3 DNA sequence: TGTGCCAGCAGTGAAGAAGGACAAGACCATCGGCCCCAGCATTTT. Its translation is CASSEEGQDHRPQHF.

The gene calls are TRBV3-1 (or the pseudogene TRBV3-2) and TRBJ2-1, with TRBD2 identical over 10 bases. Germline V gene sequence: CDR1 LGHDT, CDR2 YNNKEL (reference sequence). The CDR3 totals 17 residues. Trimming at V came to 0 bases and at J to 3 bases, leaving 5 bases not matched to a gene. In DNA, the CDR3 is TGTGCCAGCAGCCAAGATCCCCCTAGCGGGGGCTACAATGAGCAGTTCTTC. This gives the protein CASSQDPPSGGYNEQFF.

This chain links TRBV7-2 with TRBJ2-2; 11 bases match TRBD1. V gave up 7 bases and J gave up 5 bases; unmatched junction bases: 3. Germline CDR1 is SGHTA and CDR2 is FQGNSA. The CDR3 has 14 amino acids. Here the CDR3 reads CASTRDRGTGELFF. The CDR3 nucleotides read TGTGCCAGCACCAGGGACAGGGGGACCGGGGAGCTGTTTTTT.

J is TRBJ1-2 and V is TRBV19; D possibly corresponds to TRBD1 (6 bases). This CDR3 contains 13 residues. Germline V gene sequence: CDR1 LNHDA, CDR2 SQIVND (reference sequence). V lost 6 bases and J 3 bases, leaving 11 bases between the germline ends. The CDR3 coding sequence is TGTGCCAGTAGCACACAGGGAGACTATGGCTACACCTTC. Protein sequence: CASSTQGDYGYTF.

The V gene is TRBV6-4, the J gene TRBJ2-6; 10 bases agree with TRBD1. CDR3 length: 18 amino acids. Germline CDR1 and CDR2: MRHNA and SNTAGT. The J segment lost 6 bases and the V segment lost 8 bases, leaving 16 bases of the junction unmatched. The CDR3: CASVYPTGGGLEANVLTF. CDR3 DNA sequence: TGTGCCAGCGTATATCCGACAGGGGGCGGTTTGGAGGCCAACGTCCTGACTTTC.

The genes are TRBV12-3 or TRBV12-4 and TRBJ2-5; D is uncertain. The CDR3 contains 13 residues. The V end lost 7 bases, the J end lost 5 bases, and 14 bases lay between the germline ends. CDR3 loop: CASMYLPEETQYF. The DNA of the CDR3 is TGTGCCAGCATGTATCTCCCGGAGGAGACCCAGTACTTC.